The 3 T cell receptor beta chains below were found in one sample sequenced in a study of shared clonotypes between healthy human individuals. Only in-frame clones appear in the TCRdb table, and some are missing; sequencing was by immunoSEQ multiplex PCR. The sample holds about 2.1 million clones; around 93% are singletons and the top ten take approximately 1.7%. Naive CD8 cells comprised CD45RO-negative, CCR7-positively selected cells, excluding terminally differentiated effector memory CD45RA+ cells. Sequencing was performed on naive CD8+ T cells from PBMCs. These receptors originate from a man in his late teens or twenties in good health. Some clones in this sample may be carry-over from other donors' samples.

The V gene is TRBV11-2, the J gene TRBJ2-7; no firm D call. V was clipped by 1 base and J by 6 bases, with 16 bases between them. This CDR3 has 15 residues. Germline-derived CDR1 and CDR2 are SGHAT and FQNNGV. The CDR3 DNA reads as TGTGCCAGCAGCTTAGGACAAATGGACCCCGGCGAGCAGTACTTC. It translates to CASSLGQMDPGEQYF.

The V and J genes are TRBV11-2 and TRBJ2-7; D not certain. The V gene's germline CDR1 is SGHAT and CDR2 FQNNGV. V was cut by 4 bases and J by 3 bases, with 7 bases left in between. There are 12 residues in the CDR3. CDR3 loop: CASSSNYYEQYF. CDR3 nucleotide sequence: TGTGCCAGCAGCTCCAACTACTACGAGCAGTACTTC.

The chain employs TRBV14 and TRBJ2-5; D is uncertain. From germline, CDR1 is SGHDN and CDR2 FVKESK. The CDR3 totals 13 residues. Trimming stripped 0 bases from V and 4 bases from J, with 6 bases between. This CDR3 reads CASSQDVRETQYF. The CDR3 region has the DNA TGTGCCAGCAGCCAAGACGTCAGAGAGACCCAGTACTTC.